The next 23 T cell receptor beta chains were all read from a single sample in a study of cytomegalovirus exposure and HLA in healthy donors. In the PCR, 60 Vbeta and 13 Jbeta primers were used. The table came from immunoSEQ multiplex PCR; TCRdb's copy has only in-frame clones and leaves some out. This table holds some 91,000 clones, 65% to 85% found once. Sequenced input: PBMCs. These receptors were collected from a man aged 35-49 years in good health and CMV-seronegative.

DNA of the CDR3: TGCGCCAGCAGCTTGGGAGGACAGGGGGCGGGAGGCTACACCTTC. It encodes CASSLGGQGAGGYTF. This chain uses TRBV5-1 with TRBJ1-2; 11 positions agree with TRBD1. The ends lost 0 bases at V and 8 bases at J; junction bases unmatched: 6. The length of the CDR3 is 15 residues. Germline CDR1 SGHRS, CDR2 YFSETQ.

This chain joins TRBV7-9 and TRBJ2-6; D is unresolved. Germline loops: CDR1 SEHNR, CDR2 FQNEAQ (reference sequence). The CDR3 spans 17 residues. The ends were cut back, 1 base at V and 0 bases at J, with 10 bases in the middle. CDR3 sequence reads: CASSLGTAPSGANVLTF. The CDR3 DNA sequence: TGTGCCAGCAGCTTAGGAACAGCTCCCTCTGGGGCCAACGTCCTGACTTTC.

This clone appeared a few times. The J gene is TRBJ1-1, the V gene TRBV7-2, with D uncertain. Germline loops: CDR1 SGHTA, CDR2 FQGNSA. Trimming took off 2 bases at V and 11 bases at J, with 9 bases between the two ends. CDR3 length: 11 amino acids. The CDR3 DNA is TGTGCCAGCAGCTTAAGCCCCACGGCTTTCTTT. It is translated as CASSLSPTAFF.

The CDR3 coding sequence is TGTGCCAGCAGTGAAGGGACAAACGCACCCTATGGCTACACCTTC. Translated: CASSEGTNAPYGYTF. This chain connects TRBV6-1 to TRBJ1-2, with a possible D match to TRBD1 (5 bases). Germline V CDR1 and CDR2: MNHNS, SASEGT. This CDR3 contains 15 residues. With 1 base removed from V and 4 bases from J, the gap between germline ends came to 13 bases.

CDR3 amino acids: CASSSQGLGAGELFF. The CDR3 DNA sequence: TGTGCCAGCAGTTCCCAGGGACTTGGCGCCGGGGAGCTGTTTTTT. This chain uses TRBV28 with TRBJ2-2, with a weak D call TRBD2 (6 bases). Between the trimmed V and J ends, which lost 4 bases and 6 bases, there was a span of 15 bases. The CDR3 sequence is 15 residues long. Germline V CDR1 and CDR2: MDHEN, SYDVKM.

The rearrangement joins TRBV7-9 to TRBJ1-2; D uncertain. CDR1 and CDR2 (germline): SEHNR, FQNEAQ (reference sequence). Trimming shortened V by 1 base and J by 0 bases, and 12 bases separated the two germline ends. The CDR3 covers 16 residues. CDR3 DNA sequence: TGTGCCAGCAGCTTAGTAATTGGCACACCTAACTATGGCTACACCTTC. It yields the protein CASSLVIGTPNYGYTF.

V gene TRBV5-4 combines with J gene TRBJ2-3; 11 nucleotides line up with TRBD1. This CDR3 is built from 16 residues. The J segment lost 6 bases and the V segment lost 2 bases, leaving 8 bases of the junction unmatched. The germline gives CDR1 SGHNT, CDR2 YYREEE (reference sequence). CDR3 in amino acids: CASSFPRTGGGDTQYF. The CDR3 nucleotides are TGTGCCAGCAGCTTTCCCAGGACAGGGGGCGGGGATACGCAGTATTTT.

CDR3 in amino acids: CASSYSGHREQYF. In DNA form, the CDR3 reads TGTGCCAGCAGTTACTCGGGGCATCGCGAGCAGTACTTC. The rearrangement links TRBV6-5 to TRBJ2-7, with a possible D match to TRBD1 (5 bases). This CDR3 spans 13 amino acids. V shed 0 bases and J shed 6 bases, with 9 bases lying between them. Germline V lookup: CDR1 MNHEY, CDR2 SVGAGI.

CDR3 region: CASTNPYEQYF. The CDR3, as DNA: TGTGCCAGCACTAATCCCTACGAGCAGTACTTC. The rearrangement joins TRBV28 to TRBJ2-7; D not certain. V was clipped by 7 bases and J by 2 bases, with 6 bases between them. This CDR3 is 11 amino acids long. In germline, CDR1 is MDHEN, CDR2 SYDVKM.

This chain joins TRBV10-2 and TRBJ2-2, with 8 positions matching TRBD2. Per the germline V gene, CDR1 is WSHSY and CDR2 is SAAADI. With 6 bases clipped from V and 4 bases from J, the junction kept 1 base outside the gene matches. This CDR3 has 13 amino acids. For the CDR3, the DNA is TGCGCCAGCAGGACTAGCGTCACCGGGGAGCTGTTTTTT. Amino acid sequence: CASRTSVTGELFF.

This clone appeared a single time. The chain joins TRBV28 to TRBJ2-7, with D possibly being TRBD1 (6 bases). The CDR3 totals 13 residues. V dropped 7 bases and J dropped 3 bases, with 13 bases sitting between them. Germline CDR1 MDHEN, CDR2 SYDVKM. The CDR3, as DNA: TGTGCCAGCACCTCTACAGGGATCTACGAGCAGTACTTC. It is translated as CASTSTGIYEQYF.

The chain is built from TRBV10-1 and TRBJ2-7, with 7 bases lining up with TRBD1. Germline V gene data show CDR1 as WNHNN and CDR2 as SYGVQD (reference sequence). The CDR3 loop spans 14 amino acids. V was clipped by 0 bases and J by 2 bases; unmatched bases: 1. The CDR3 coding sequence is TGCGCCAGCAGTGAGTCGACAGGGCCCTACGAGCAGTACTTC. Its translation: CASSESTGPYEQYF.

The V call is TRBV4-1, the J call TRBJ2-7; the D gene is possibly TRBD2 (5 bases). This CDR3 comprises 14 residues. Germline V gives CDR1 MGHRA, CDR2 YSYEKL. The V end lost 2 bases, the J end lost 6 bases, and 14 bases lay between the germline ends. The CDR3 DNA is TGCGCCAGCAGCCAATCCAGCGGTTACAGCGAGCAGTACTTC. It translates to CASSQSSGYSEQYF.

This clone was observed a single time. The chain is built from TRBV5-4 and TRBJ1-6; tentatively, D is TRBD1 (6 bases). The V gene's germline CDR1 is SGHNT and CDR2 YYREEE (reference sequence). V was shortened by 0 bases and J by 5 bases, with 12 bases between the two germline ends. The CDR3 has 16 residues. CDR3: CASSLVPGQNNSPLHF. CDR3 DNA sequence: TGTGCCAGCAGCTTGGTGCCGGGACAAAATAATTCACCCCTCCACTTT.

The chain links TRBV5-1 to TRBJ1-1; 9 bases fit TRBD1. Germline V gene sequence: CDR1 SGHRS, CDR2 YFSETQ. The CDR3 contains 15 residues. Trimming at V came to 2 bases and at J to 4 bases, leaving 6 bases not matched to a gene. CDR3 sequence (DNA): TGCGCCAGCAGCTTAGGGGACAGGGCCCTCACTGAAGCTTTCTTT. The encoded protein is CASSLGDRALTEAFF.

CDR3 protein: CASSQPGNANSPLHF. The CDR3 coding sequence is TGTGCCAGCAGCCAACCAGGGAACGCGAATTCACCCCTCCACTTT. The chain joins TRBV14 to TRBJ1-6; tentative D call: TRBD1 (5 bases). CDR1 and CDR2 (germline): SGHDN, FVKESK. CDR3 length equals 15 residues. V gave up 2 bases and J gave up 7 bases, with 12 bases separating them.

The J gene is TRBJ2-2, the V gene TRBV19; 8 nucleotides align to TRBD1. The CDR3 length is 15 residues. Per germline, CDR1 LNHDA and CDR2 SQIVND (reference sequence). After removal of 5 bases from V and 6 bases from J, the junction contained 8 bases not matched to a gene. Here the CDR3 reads CASSEDRASSGELFF. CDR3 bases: TGTGCCAGTAGTGAGGACAGGGCCTCCTCCGGGGAGCTGTTTTTT.

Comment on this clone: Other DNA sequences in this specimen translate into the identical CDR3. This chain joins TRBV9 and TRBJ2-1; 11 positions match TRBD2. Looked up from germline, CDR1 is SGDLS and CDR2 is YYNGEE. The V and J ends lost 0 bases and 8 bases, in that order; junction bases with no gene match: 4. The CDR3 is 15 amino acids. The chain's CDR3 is CASSVGLAGSHEQFF. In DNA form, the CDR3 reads TGTGCCAGCAGCGTAGGACTAGCGGGAAGCCATGAGCAGTTCTTC.

The CDR3 loop is CASSADRQSSYEQYF. CDR3 coding DNA: TGCGCCAGCAGCGCCGACAGGCAGAGCTCCTACGAGCAGTACTTC. This chain joins TRBV5-1 and TRBJ2-7, with a possible D match to TRBD1 (6 bases). The CDR3 contains 15 residues. V dropped 4 bases and J dropped 0 bases, with 14 bases sitting between them. The germline gives CDR1 SGHRS, CDR2 YFSETQ.

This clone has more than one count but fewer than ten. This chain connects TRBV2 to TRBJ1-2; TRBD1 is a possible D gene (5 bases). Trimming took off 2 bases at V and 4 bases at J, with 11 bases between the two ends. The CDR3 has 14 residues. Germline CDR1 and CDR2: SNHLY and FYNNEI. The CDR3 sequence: CASSERGGSYGYTF. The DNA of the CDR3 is TGTGCCAGCAGTGAAAGGGGAGGCTCCTATGGCTACACCTTC.

In nucleotides, the CDR3 is TGCAGCGTCCTTGCCCGGGACAGAGTAGAAGCTTTCTTT. It is translated as CSVLARDRVEAFF. The V call is TRBV29-1, the J call TRBJ1-1; TRBD1 agrees at 7 bases. The CDR3 has 13 amino acids. In germline, CDR1 is SQVTM, CDR2 ANQGSEA. V shed 6 bases, J shed 8 bases, and the junction held 12 bases outside the gene matches. Full variable domain (rest looked up from reference TRBV29-1 and TRBJ1-1): SAVISQKPSRDICQRGTSLTIQCQVDSQVTMMFWYRQQPGQSLTLIATANQGSEATYESGFVIDKFPISRPNLTFSTLTVSNMSPEDSSIYLCSVLARDRVEAFFGQGTRLTVV.

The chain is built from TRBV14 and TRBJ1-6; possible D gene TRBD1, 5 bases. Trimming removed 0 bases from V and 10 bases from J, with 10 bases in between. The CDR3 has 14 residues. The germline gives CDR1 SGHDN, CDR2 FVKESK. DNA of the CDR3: TGTGCCAGCAGCCAAGACACATGGGGCTCACCCCTCCACTTT. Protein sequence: CASSQDTWGSPLHF.

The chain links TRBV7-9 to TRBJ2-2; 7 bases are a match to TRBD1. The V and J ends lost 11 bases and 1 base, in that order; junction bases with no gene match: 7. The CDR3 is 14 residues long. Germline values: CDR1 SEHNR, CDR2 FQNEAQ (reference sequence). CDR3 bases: TGTGCCGCTCCGGGACAGAGGAACACCGGGGAGCTGTTTTTT. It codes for CAAPGQRNTGELFF. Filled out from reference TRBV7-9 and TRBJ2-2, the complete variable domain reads DTGVSQNPRHKITKRGQNVTFRCDPISEHNRLYWYRQTLGQGPEFLTYFQNEAQLEKSRLLSDRFSAERPKGSFSTLEIQRTEQGDSAMYLCAAPGQRNTGELFFGEGSRLTVL.